These 21 T cell receptor beta chains were all obtained from the same sample, sequenced in a study of vaccination effects on CD4 cells after COVID-19. Some clones are missing from TCRdb's copy, which holds only in-frame ones; the method was immunoSEQ multiplex PCR. The sample has 17,000 or so clones; less than 85% are singletons. Their recognized antigens are unknown. Before any sequencing was done, the ViraFEST assay used viral peptide pools to expand antigen-specific CD4+ T cells. Following culture for around 10 days, CD4+ T cells were isolated. It was between March and December 2020 that the person had a SARS-CoV-2 infection confirmed by PCR. It was two doses of either the BNT162b2 or mRNA-1273 vaccine that participants received. The material was CD4+ T cells from PBMCs cultured with SARS-CoV-2 spike peptides, obtained after COVID-19 vaccination. All receptors derive from a human donor who had a prior SARS-CoV-2 infection.

Comments on this clone: This CDR3 is also generated by other DNA sequences in the sample. The rearrangement uses TRBV5-1 and TRBJ2-1; 13 bases fit TRBD2. The V and J ends lost 4 bases and 1 base, in that order; junction bases with no gene match: 5. This CDR3 has 17 residues. Germline V gene data show CDR1 as SGHRS and CDR2 as YFSETQ. This chain's CDR3 is CASSPRLAGGSYNEQFF. CDR3 nucleotides: TGCGCCAGCAGCCCTAGACTAGCGGGAGGATCCTACAATGAGCAGTTCTTC.

The chain has TRBV19 and TRBJ1-2; TRBD1 might be the D (5 bases). The CDR3 is 14 amino acids. The germline V gene encodes CDR1 LNHDA and CDR2 SQIVND (reference sequence). V lost 3 bases and J lost 10, with 18 bases in between. CDR3 sequence reads: CASSIQVGTRDYTF. The CDR3, as DNA: TGTGCCAGTAGTATTCAAGTGGGGACGCGTGACTACACCTTC.

The V call is TRBV5-1, the J call TRBJ1-2, with 7 positions matching TRBD1. The V segment lost 5 bases and the J segment 8 bases; nucleotides outside the gene matches: 9. CDR3 size: 13 residues. Germline V gene data show CDR1 as SGHRS and CDR2 as YFSETQ. The CDR3 DNA is TGCGCCAGCAGAATAGACAGGGTGAAAGGCTACACCTTC. Encoded protein: CASRIDRVKGYTF.

The rearrangement uses TRBV7-9 and TRBJ1-1, with D unresolved. The CDR3 loop spans 15 amino acids. Germline CDR1 is SEHNR and CDR2 is FQNEAQ (reference sequence). V lost 1 base, J lost 3 bases, and 12 bases lay in between. CDR3 nucleotide sequence: TGTGCCAGCAGCTTAGTGGGCCATGGGTACACTGAAGCTTTCTTT. It encodes CASSLVGHGYTEAFF.

This sequence joins TRBV10-2 and TRBJ2-2, with 7 bases that match TRBD1. The J segment lost 4 bases and the V segment lost 7 bases, leaving 3 bases of the junction unmatched. This CDR3 has 13 amino acids. Germline V lookup: CDR1 WSHSY, CDR2 SAAADI. CDR3 sequence reads: CASIDRATGELFF. The CDR3 coding sequence is TGCGCCAGCATAGACAGGGCCACCGGGGAGCTGTTTTTT.

The rearrangement links TRBV7-2 to TRBJ2-1; 13 nucleotides line up with TRBD2. The CDR3 is 15 amino acids. In germline, CDR1 is SGHTA, CDR2 FQGNSA. Germline trimming cut 5 bases from V and 6 bases from J; bases unmatched to any gene: 4. CDR3 sequence: CASSPRTSGGNEQFF. The CDR3, as DNA: TGTGCCAGCAGCCCCCGGACTAGCGGGGGCAATGAGCAGTTCTTC.

The V call is TRBV2, the J call TRBJ2-3; D unresolved. The CDR3 contains 14 residues. CDR1 is SNHLY, CDR2 FYNNEI, per germline. Trimming left V 6 bases short and J 0 bases short, with 10 bases between. In DNA form, the CDR3 reads TGTGCCAGCAGCGCGACTTCTAGCACAGATACGCAGTATTTT. Its translation: CASSATSSTDTQYF.

J is TRBJ2-3 and V is TRBV7-8; 10 nucleotides agree with TRBD1. Germline V CDR1 and CDR2: SGHVS, FQNEAQ. The CDR3 is made up of 18 amino acids. After removal of 4 bases from V and 8 bases from J, the junction contained 18 bases not matched to a gene. CDR3 region: CASSSLGQGGGSSLTQYF. The CDR3 nucleotides are TGTGCCAGCAGCTCCCTAGGACAGGGGGGGGGCTCCTCACTTACGCAGTATTTT.

This chain links TRBV11-2 with TRBJ2-7, with TRBD1 as a possible D gene (5 bases). CDR3 length equals 14 residues. V was pared by 0 bases and J by 6 bases, with 12 bases between. From germline, CDR1 is SGHAT and CDR2 FQNNGV. CDR3 amino acids: CASSLENRWGEQYF. In nucleotides, the CDR3 is TGTGCCAGCAGCTTAGAGAACAGGTGGGGCGAGCAGTACTTC.

The chain couples TRBV11-3 to TRBJ1-4, with 11 bases that match TRBD1. This CDR3 is built from 14 residues. The V gene end was trimmed by 5 bases and the J gene end by 8 bases; junction bases not matched to a gene: 4. Germline CDR1 and CDR2: SGHNT and YENEEA. CDR3: CASSPGQGEEKLFF. As DNA, the CDR3 is TGTGCCAGCAGCCCGGGACAGGGGGAAGAAAAACTGTTTTTT.

This clone was counted a single time. V is TRBV19 and J is TRBJ2-5; 9 positions match TRBD2. V shed 5 bases, J shed 2 bases, and the junction held 9 bases outside the gene matches. CDR3 length: 16 amino acids. The germline V gene has CDR1 LNHDA and CDR2 SQIVND (reference sequence). This CDR3 is CASSLGTSWVQETQYF. The CDR3 coding sequence is TGTGCCAGTAGTCTCGGGACTAGCTGGGTTCAAGAGACCCAGTACTTC.

V and J are TRBV11-3 and TRBJ2-7; tentative D call: TRBD1 (6 bases). The CDR3 length is 13 residues. Trimming took off 7 bases at V and 4 bases at J, with 14 bases between the two ends. In germline, CDR1 is SGHNT, CDR2 YENEEA. The CDR3 sequence: CASNPGQRYEQYF. The CDR3 region has the DNA TGTGCCAGCAATCCAGGACAGAGATACGAGCAGTACTTC.

The chain carries TRBV11-1 and TRBJ2-7; D is undetermined. This CDR3 region has 13 residues. Germline assignment: CDR1 SGHAT and CDR2 FQDESV (reference sequence). The germline V and J ends were trimmed by 6 bases and 2 bases, with 11 bases remaining between them. This CDR3 reads CASSRGRPYEQYF. CDR3 DNA: TGTGCCAGCAGTCGCGGTAGGCCCTACGAGCAGTACTTC.

In nucleotides, the CDR3 is TGTGCCAGCAGCCGCTTAGGGGGAGGGCCTTCGTACAATGAGCAGTTCTTC. Translated: CASSRLGGGPSYNEQFF. The V call is TRBV7-3, the J call TRBJ2-1; a possible D gene is TRBD2 (7 bases). The CDR3 totals 17 residues. The V end lost 5 bases, the J end lost 4 bases, and 21 bases lay between the germline ends. The germline V gene encodes CDR1 SGHTA and CDR2 FQGTGA.

This rearrangement joins TRBV6-5 to TRBJ1-3; no firm D call. CDR3 length: 13 residues. CDR1 MNHEY and CDR2 SVGAGI come from the germline V gene. Between the trimmed V and J ends, which lost 4 bases and 1 base, there was a span of 5 bases. The CDR3 loop is CASSSVSGNTIYF. CDR3 coding DNA: TGTGCCAGCAGTTCGGTGTCTGGAAACACCATATATTTT.

CDR3 sequence: CASSPTGVYGYTF. In DNA, the CDR3 is TGTGCCAGCAGCCCAACAGGGGTCTATGGCTACACCTTC. The chain employs TRBV7-9 and TRBJ1-2, with 7 nucleotides matching TRBD1. Germline-derived CDR1 and CDR2 are SEHNR and FQNEAQ (reference sequence). V dropped 5 bases and J dropped 4; count of bases not matched to a gene: 4. This CDR3 spans 13 amino acids.

The V gene is TRBV4-3, the J gene TRBJ2-1; possibly TRBD1 or TRBD2 for D (5 bases each). Trimming shortened V by 3 bases and J by 5 bases, and 11 bases separated the two germline ends. The CDR3 runs to 14 residues. CDR1 LGHNA and CDR2 YSLEER come from the germline V gene. The CDR3 loop is CASSHRDQNNEQFF. The CDR3 bases are TGCGCCAGCAGCCACCGGGACCAAAACAATGAGCAGTTCTTC.

The V call is TRBV18, the J call TRBJ2-5; 7 nucleotides agree with TRBD2. J lost 2 bases, V lost 1 base, and 4 bases had no gene match. The CDR3 is 15 amino acids. Germline V gene sequence: CDR1 KGHSH, CDR2 LQKENI. The CDR3 bases are TGTGCCAGCTCACCACTAGCGGGCCTTCAAGAGACCCAGTACTTC. Residues: CASSPLAGLQETQYF.

This sequence joins TRBV6-6 and TRBJ1-1, with D possibly matching TRBD1 (6 bases). The V gene's germline CDR1 is MNHNY and CDR2 SVGAGI (reference sequence). The CDR3 has 13 residues. V lost 5 bases and J 5 bases, leaving 12 bases between the germline ends. The DNA for the CDR3 is TGTGCCAGCAGTACCGGGAGGGGGACTGAAGCTTTCTTT. Its translation: CASSTGRGTEAFF.

The CDR3 protein is CAWSSPGITSTDTQYF. The CDR3 coding sequence is TGTGCCTGGAGTTCCCCAGGGATTACTAGCACAGATACGCAGTATTTT. The rearrangement uses TRBV30 and TRBJ2-3; a possible D gene is TRBD1 (5 bases). Germline V lookup: CDR1 GTSNPN, CDR2 SVGIG (reference sequence). Trimming took 2 bases from V and 0 from J, leaving 15 bases between them. This CDR3 has 16 amino acids.

The rearrangement uses TRBV4-3 and TRBJ1-1, with D hard to call. The CDR3 length is 14 residues. Between the trimmed V and J ends, which lost 0 bases and 10 bases, there was a span of 15 bases. Germline V gene lookup returns CDR1 LGHNA and CDR2 YSLEER. Here the CDR3 reads CASSQDWASRPAFF. DNA of the CDR3: TGCGCCAGCAGCCAAGATTGGGCGTCGCGTCCAGCTTTCTTT.